Here is one T cell receptor beta chain with its context. Different DNA sequences within this sample yield the same CDR3. The data were obtained in a study of blood T cell repertoires in COVID-19. Overall study context: Sites in the United States, Italy and Spain provided acute and convalescent COVID-19 samples. Sources were T cells, B-cell-depleted T cells, or PBMCs; the material itself was cDNA or gDNA.

Original processing notes: Amplification from reference gene primers served as the basis for estimated nucleated cell counts. The repertoire was sequenced with immunoSEQ multiplex PCR; TCRdb's copy has only in-frame clones and lacks some. D and trimming come from the DNA, and the V and J calls and clone size come from that table. This sample carries a few hundred thousand clones, around nine tenths of them seen once, and the ten largest clones take over 6%. Sequencing used peripheral blood. The sequence derives from an older woman with active or convalescent COVID-19.

CDR3 sequence (DNA): TGTGCCAGCACCTCAGGGGGCGCGGGAAACACCATATATTTT. This codes for CASTSGGAGNTIYF. The V and J genes are TRBV2 and TRBJ1-3; 8 nucleotides align to TRBD1. From germline, CDR1 is SNHLY and CDR2 FYNNEI. The V segment lost 7 bases and the J segment 4 bases; nucleotides outside the gene matches: 6. This CDR3 region has 14 residues.